This T cell receptor beta chain is drawn from a study of T cell changes during pregnancy in multiple sclerosis. Generated by immunoSEQ multiplex PCR, the TCRdb table keeps only in-frame clones and is missing some. The profile shows approximately 110,000 clones, about nine tenths of them singletons. The V gene end was trimmed by 4 bases and the J gene end by 0 bases; junction bases not matched to a gene: 4. CDR3 length: 14 amino acids. CDR1 SQVTM and CDR2 ANQGSEA come from the germline V gene. This receptor was obtained from a female donor with multiple sclerosis, enrolled in a pregnancy study. The specimen was peripheral blood, collected after pregnancy. The chain links TRBV29-1 to TRBJ1-1; TRBD1 agrees at 8 bases. The CDR3 coding sequence is TGCAGCGTTGCGGAGACAGGGGTGAACACTGAAGCTTTCTTT. Protein: CSVAETGVNTEAFF.